Following are 24 T cell receptor beta chains from one sample sequenced in a study of T-cell memory formation after mild COVID-19. TCRdb re-called the 5' RACE reads through MiXCR, storing one row per CDR3 protein. The repertoire holds under 85,000 distinct CDR3 sequences, with 14% as singletons. The source material was PBMCs or a T cell subset sorted from them (not recorded which). These receptors originate from an adult woman who had mild COVID-19 (a few samples of this study predate the infection). Cell type and time point are not known.

The chain couples TRBV12-3 or TRBV12-4 to TRBJ1-1; no reliable D call. Trimming removed 6 bases at V and 0 bases at J, with 20 bases between. The CDR3 extends over 17 amino acids. The CDR3 DNA is TGTGCCAGCAGCCCCCCCGGGGTAGGTGGCATGAACACTGAAGCTTTCTTT. Protein sequence: CASSPPGVGGMNTEAFF.

The chain couples TRBV6-6 to TRBJ2-5, with D possibly TRBD1 on 6 matching bases. The germline V gene encodes CDR1 MNHNY and CDR2 SVGAGI (reference sequence). The CDR3 runs 14 residues. The V and J ends lost 0 bases and 5 bases respectively, with 10 bases between them. The CDR3 DNA sequence: TGTGCCAGCAGTTACTCTGGACAGTGGGAGACCCAGTACTTC. Translation gives CASSYSGQWETQYF.

The V gene is TRBV4-1, the J gene TRBJ2-3; the D is unclear. This CDR3 has 12 amino acids. The germline gives CDR1 MGHRA, CDR2 YSYEKL. V dropped 2 bases and J dropped 6 bases, with 6 bases sitting between them. The CDR3 sequence is CASSQLKDTQYF. Here the CDR3 DNA reads TGCGCCAGCAGCCAATTAAAGGATACGCAGTATTTT.

The rearrangement uses TRBV27 and TRBJ2-7; TRBD1 matches 11 bases. Germline assignment: CDR1 MNHEY and CDR2 SMNVEV (reference sequence). The CDR3 covers 16 residues. Trimming removed 4 bases from V and 2 bases from J; junction bases left unmatched: 7. Here the CDR3 reads CASSSDRGRPTYEQYF. The CDR3 coding sequence is TGTGCCAGCAGTTCGGACAGGGGGCGACCCACCTACGAGCAGTACTTC.

CDR3 bases: TGTGCCACCAGTGATCCCCGAACTAGCGGGTTCGCCGGGGAGCTGTTTTTT. It specifies CATSDPRTSGFAGELFF. V is TRBV24-1 and J is TRBJ2-2; TRBD2 matches 9 bases. The germline V gene encodes CDR1 KGHDR and CDR2 SFDVKD. After removal of 3 bases from V and 6 bases from J, the junction contained 10 bases not matched to a gene. CDR3 length: 17 amino acids.

The chain has TRBV5-1 and TRBJ2-7; possibly TRBD2 for D (8 bases). The CDR3 runs to 14 residues. Per the germline V gene, CDR1 is SGHRS and CDR2 is YFSETQ. Trimming took off 7 bases at V and 2 bases at J, with 16 bases between the two ends. For the CDR3, the DNA is TGCGCCAGCTCTCGGGAGGGACAGACCTACGAGCAGTACTTC. Translation: CASSREGQTYEQYF. Full variable domain (missing parts from reference TRBV5-1 and TRBJ2-7): KAGVTQTPRYLIKTRGQQVTLSCSPISGHRSVSWYQQTPGQGLQFLFEYFSETQRNKGNFPGRFSGRQFSNSRSEMNVSTLELGDSALYLCASSREGQTYEQYFGPGTRLTVT.

This clonotype was seen a handful of times. The genes are TRBV29-1 and TRBJ1-1, with D tentatively TRBD1 (5 bases). In germline, CDR1 is SQVTM, CDR2 ANQGSEA. V shed 6 bases and J shed 1 base, with 12 bases lying between them. The CDR3 runs to 13 residues. The CDR3 DNA reads TGCAGCGTCTCCCCTACAGGGAACACTGAAGCTTTCTTT. This encodes CSVSPTGNTEAFF.

A few counts support this clonotype. The rearrangement uses TRBV11-2 and TRBJ2-1, with TRBD2 matching over 13 bases. CDR1 is SGHAT and CDR2 is FQNNGV in the germline V gene. The CDR3 totals 19 residues. The V segment lost 6 bases and the J segment 1 base; nucleotides outside the gene matches: 12. The CDR3 DNA reads as TGTGCCAGCAGGGGATTCAGGACTAGCGGGGGTAAATCCTACAATGAGCAGTTCTTC. It encodes CASRGFRTSGGKSYNEQFF. The entire variable domain, with the rest obtained from reference TRBV11-2 and TRBJ2-1, is as follows: EAGVAQSPRYKIIEKRQSVAFWCNPISGHATLYWYQQILGQGPKLLIQFQNNGVVDDSQLPKDRFSAERLKGVDSTLKIQPAKLEDSAVYLCASRGFRTSGGKSYNEQFFGPGTRLTVL.

This clonotype was seen at least ten times. This rearrangement joins TRBV7-8 to TRBJ2-7, with D possibly matching TRBD2 (5 bases). CDR3 length: 14 amino acids. V was pared by 4 bases and J by 2 bases, with 12 bases between. Germline V gives CDR1 SGHVS, CDR2 FQNEAQ. CDR3 sequence: CASSSPGVPYEQYF. The CDR3 DNA follows: TGTGCCAGCAGCTCCCCCGGGGTCCCCTACGAGCAGTACTTC. Combining the CDR3 with reference TRBV7-8 and TRBJ2-7 gives the whole variable domain GAGVSQSPRYKVAKRGQDVALRCDPISGHVSLFWYQQALGQGPEFLTYFQNEAQLDKSGLPSDRFFAERPEGSVSTLKIQRTQQEDSAVYLCASSSPGVPYEQYFGPGTRLTVT.

The rearrangement links TRBV5-4 to TRBJ2-5; 11 nucleotides match TRBD2. V was clipped by 2 bases and J by 5 bases; unmatched bases: 5. The CDR3 is 15 residues long. The germline V gene encodes CDR1 SGHNT and CDR2 YYREEE (reference sequence). This chain's CDR3 is CASSFSGGAGETQYF. CDR3 nucleotide sequence: TGTGCCAGCAGCTTTAGCGGGGGGGCCGGTGAGACCCAGTACTTC.

This clonotype was observed a few times. The CDR3 is CSALTGLANVLTF. In DNA form, the CDR3 reads TGCAGCGCATTGACAGGGCTCGCCAACGTCCTGACTTTC. The chain links TRBV29-1 to TRBJ2-6; 7 bases match TRBD1. This CDR3 region has 13 residues. Trimming at V came to 7 bases and at J to 7 bases, leaving 7 bases not matched to a gene. Germline CDR1 reads SQVTM; CDR2 reads ANQGSEA.

V usage is TRBV11-2 and J usage is TRBJ2-4; either TRBD1 or TRBD2 may fit D (6 bases each). V lost 1 base and J lost 8, with 12 bases in between. Germline V gene lookup returns CDR1 SGHAT and CDR2 FQNNGV. This CDR3 contains 14 residues. CDR3 bases: TGTGCCAGCAGCTTAGGGGTAGGGGGGTACATTCAGTACTTC. It is translated as CASSLGVGGYIQYF.

The rearrangement joins TRBV7-8 to TRBJ2-5, with D perhaps TRBD1 (6 bases). The CDR3 runs to 12 residues. Germline assignment: CDR1 SGHVS and CDR2 FQNEAQ. V was cut by 1 base and J by 10 bases, with 10 bases left in between. The CDR3 region is CASSLVGRGQYF. The CDR3 DNA reads TGTGCCAGCAGCTTAGTTGGCAGGGGCCAGTACTTC. The full variable domain, its missing parts supplied by reference TRBV7-8 and TRBJ2-5, is GAGVSQSPRYKVAKRGQDVALRCDPISGHVSLFWYQQALGQGPEFLTYFQNEAQLDKSGLPSDRFFAERPEGSVSTLKIQRTQQEDSAVYLCASSLVGRGQYFGPGTRLLVL.

This clonotype was counted between two and nine times. The CDR3 DNA reads TGTGCCACCAGTGATCGGATAGAGAAGTTCTTC. Residues: CATSDRIEKFF. The V gene is TRBV24-1, the J gene TRBJ2-1; D is ambiguous. CDR1 is KGHDR, CDR2 SFDVKD, per germline. V lost 3 bases and J lost 14, with 10 bases in between. This CDR3 comprises 11 residues.

This clonotype showed up just a few times. J is TRBJ2-1 and V is TRBV24-1, with no clear D. V was clipped by 4 bases and J by 10 bases, with 16 bases between them. The length of the CDR3 is 14 residues. Germline CDR1 and CDR2: KGHDR and SFDVKD. The CDR3 coding sequence is TGTGCCACCAGTGAACGATCCCCAGATCTGGAGCAGTTCTTC. Residues: CATSERSPDLEQFF.

This clonotype was detected many times. This sequence joins TRBV6-6 and TRBJ2-1; 11 bases fit TRBD2. CDR3 length: 16 residues. In germline, CDR1 is MNHNY, CDR2 SVGAGI (reference sequence). The junction had 6 bases not matched to a gene; V was cut back by 5 bases and J by 3 bases. DNA for the CDR3: TGTGCCAGCAGTCAACTAGCGGGGGACCTCTACAATGAGCAGTTCTTC. Translating it yields CASSQLAGDLYNEQFF.

In this sample, this clonotype turned up a few times. V usage is TRBV7-9 and J usage is TRBJ2-5; D call uncertain. V gave up 5 bases and J gave up 4 bases, with 11 bases separating them. The CDR3 has 13 amino acids. Germline CDR1 and CDR2: SEHNR and FQNEAQ (reference sequence). The CDR3 nucleotides read TGTGCCAGCAGCATAGGTTTTAGAGAGACCCAGTACTTC. Translated: CASSIGFRETQYF.

This clonotype came up a few times. The genes are TRBV2 and TRBJ1-2, with a weak D call TRBD1 (6 bases). CDR1 is SNHLY and CDR2 is FYNNEI in the germline V gene. CDR3 length equals 16 residues. V lost 7 bases, J lost 0 bases, and 18 bases lay in between. CDR3 amino acids: CASKRAQEGANYGYTF. For the CDR3, the DNA is TGTGCCAGCAAACGGGCTCAGGAGGGGGCTAACTATGGCTACACCTTC.

This clonotype occurred a few times. This chain connects TRBV28 to TRBJ2-1, with 9 bases fitting TRBD1. The junction had 13 bases not matched to a gene; V was cut back by 6 bases and J by 10 bases. Per the germline V gene, CDR1 is MDHEN and CDR2 is SYDVKM. CDR3 length equals 15 residues. CDR3 protein: CASSPLDRGKAEQFF. DNA for the CDR3: TGTGCCAGCAGCCCTCTCGACAGGGGGAAGGCGGAGCAGTTCTTC.

The chain couples TRBV7-6 to TRBJ1-5; no definite D call. The CDR3 sequence is 17 residues long. Between the trimmed V and J ends, which lost 2 bases and 0 bases, there was a span of 14 bases. Germline V gives CDR1 SGHVS, CDR2 FNYEAQ. For the CDR3, the DNA is TGTGCCAGCAGCTTATCACAACCAGGATTTAGCAATCAGCCCCAGCATTTT. As protein: CASSLSQPGFSNQPQHF. Full variable domain (outside the CDR3, taken from reference TRBV7-6 and TRBJ1-5): GAGVSQSPRYKVTKRGQDVALRCDPISGHVSLYWYRQALGQGPEFLTYFNYEAQQDKSGLPNDRFSAERPEGSISTLTIQRTEQRDSAMYRCASSLSQPGFSNQPQHFGDGTRLSIL.

The genes are TRBV12-3 or TRBV12-4 and TRBJ1-5; no firm D call. The V and J ends lost 5 bases and 0 bases respectively, with 11 bases between them. This CDR3 is 15 amino acids long. The DNA for the CDR3 is TGTGCCAGCAGTCCAGGATCTTATAGCAATCAGCCCCAGCATTTT. This gives the protein CASSPGSYSNQPQHF.

This clonotype has ten or more counts. The chain couples TRBV7-9 to TRBJ2-7, with D perhaps matching TRBD1 or TRBD2 (5 bases each). The CDR3 consists of 13 residues. Trimming left V 5 bases short and J 3 bases short, with 11 bases between. Germline V CDR1 and CDR2: SEHNR, FQNEAQ (reference sequence). CDR3 region: CASSPGPSYEQYF. CDR3 nucleotide sequence: TGTGCCAGCAGCCCGGGACCGAGCTACGAGCAGTACTTC.

This clonotype came up a few times. This chain uses TRBV7-6 with TRBJ2-3; maybe TRBD2 (6 bases). CDR1 and CDR2 (germline): SGHVS, FNYEAQ. Deletions cut 0 bases from V and 4 bases from J, with 14 bases between. The CDR3 spans 16 residues. The CDR3 bases are TGTGCCAGCAGCTTAGCGTGGGGGGTGCGTGCAGATACGCAGTATTTT. This gives the protein CASSLAWGVRADTQYF.

The V call is TRBV20-1, the J call TRBJ1-2; the match to TRBD1 covers 8 bases. V was pared by 6 bases and J by 5 bases, with 5 bases of the junction left unmatched. Germline V gene lookup returns CDR1 DFQATT and CDR2 SNEGSKA (reference sequence). The CDR3 spans 12 residues. The CDR3 region is CSAFDRGYGYTF. The CDR3 bases are TGCAGTGCCTTTGACAGGGGATATGGCTACACCTTC.